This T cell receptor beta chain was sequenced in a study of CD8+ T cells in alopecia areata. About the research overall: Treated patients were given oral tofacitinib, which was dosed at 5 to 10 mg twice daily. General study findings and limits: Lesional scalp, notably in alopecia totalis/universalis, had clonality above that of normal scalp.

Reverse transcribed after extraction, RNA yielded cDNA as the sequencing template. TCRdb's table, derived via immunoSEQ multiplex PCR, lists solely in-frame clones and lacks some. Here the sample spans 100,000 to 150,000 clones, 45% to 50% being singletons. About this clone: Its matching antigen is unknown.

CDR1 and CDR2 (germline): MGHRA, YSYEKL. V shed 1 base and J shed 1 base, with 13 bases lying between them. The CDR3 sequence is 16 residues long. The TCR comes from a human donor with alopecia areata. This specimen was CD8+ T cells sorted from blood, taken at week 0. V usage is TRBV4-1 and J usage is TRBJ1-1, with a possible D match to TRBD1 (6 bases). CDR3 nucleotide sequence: TGCGCCAGCAGCCAAGTGGGAGGGACACCGAACACTGAAGCTTTCTTT. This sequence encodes CASSQVGGTPNTEAFF.